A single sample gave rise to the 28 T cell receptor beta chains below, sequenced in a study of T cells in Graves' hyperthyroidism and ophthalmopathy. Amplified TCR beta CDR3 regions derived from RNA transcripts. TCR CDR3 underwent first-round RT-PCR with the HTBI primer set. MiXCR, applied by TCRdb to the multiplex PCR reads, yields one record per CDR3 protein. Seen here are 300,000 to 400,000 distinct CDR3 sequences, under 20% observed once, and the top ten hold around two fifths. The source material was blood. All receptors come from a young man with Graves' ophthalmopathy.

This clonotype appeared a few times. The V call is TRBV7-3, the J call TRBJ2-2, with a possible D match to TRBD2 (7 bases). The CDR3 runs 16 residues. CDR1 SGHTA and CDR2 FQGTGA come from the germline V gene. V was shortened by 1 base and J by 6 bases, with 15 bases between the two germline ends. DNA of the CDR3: TGTGCCAGCAGCTTAATCCCCGGGGGGCAAGCCGGGGAGCTGTTTTTT. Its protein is CASSLIPGGQAGELFF.

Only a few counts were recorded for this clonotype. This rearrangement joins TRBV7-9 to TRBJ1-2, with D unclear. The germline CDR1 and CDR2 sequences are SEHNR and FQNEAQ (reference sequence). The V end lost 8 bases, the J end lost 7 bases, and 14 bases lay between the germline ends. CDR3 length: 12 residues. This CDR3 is CASSPGGPGYTF. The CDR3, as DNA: TGTGCCAGCTCCCCGGGAGGTCCTGGCTACACCTTC.

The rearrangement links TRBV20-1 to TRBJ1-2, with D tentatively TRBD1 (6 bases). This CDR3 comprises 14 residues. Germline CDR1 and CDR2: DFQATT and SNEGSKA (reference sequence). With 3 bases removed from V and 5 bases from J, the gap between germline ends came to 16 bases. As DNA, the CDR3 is TGCAGTGCTAGTCCCCAGGGGAGAGGTTATGGCTACACCTTC. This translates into CSASPQGRGYGYTF.

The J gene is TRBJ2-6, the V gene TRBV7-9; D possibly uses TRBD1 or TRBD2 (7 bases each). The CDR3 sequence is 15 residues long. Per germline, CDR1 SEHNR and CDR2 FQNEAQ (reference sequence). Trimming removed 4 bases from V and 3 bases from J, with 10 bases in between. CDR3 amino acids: CASSSRGGGANVLTF. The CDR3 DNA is TGTGCCAGCAGCTCCAGGGGGGGTGGGGCCAACGTCCTGACTTTC.

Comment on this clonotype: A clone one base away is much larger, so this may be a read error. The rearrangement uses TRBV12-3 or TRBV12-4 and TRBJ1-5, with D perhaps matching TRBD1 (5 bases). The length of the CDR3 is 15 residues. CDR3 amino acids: CAGSLAWRGTQPQHF. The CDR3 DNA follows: TGTGCCGGCAGTTTAGCGTGGAGGGGCACACAGCCCCAGCATTTT.

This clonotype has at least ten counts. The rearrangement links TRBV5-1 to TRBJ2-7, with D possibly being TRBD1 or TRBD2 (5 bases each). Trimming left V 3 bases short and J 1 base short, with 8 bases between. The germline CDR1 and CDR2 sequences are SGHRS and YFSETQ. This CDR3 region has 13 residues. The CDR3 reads CASSWDGSYEQYF. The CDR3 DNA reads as TGCGCCAGCAGCTGGGACGGTTCCTACGAGCAGTACTTC.

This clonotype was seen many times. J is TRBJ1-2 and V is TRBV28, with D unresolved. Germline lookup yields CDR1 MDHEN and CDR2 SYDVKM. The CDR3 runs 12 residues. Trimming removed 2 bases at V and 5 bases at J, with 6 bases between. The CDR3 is CASSLKGYGYTF. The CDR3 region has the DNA TGTGCCAGCAGTTTAAAAGGTTATGGCTACACCTTC.

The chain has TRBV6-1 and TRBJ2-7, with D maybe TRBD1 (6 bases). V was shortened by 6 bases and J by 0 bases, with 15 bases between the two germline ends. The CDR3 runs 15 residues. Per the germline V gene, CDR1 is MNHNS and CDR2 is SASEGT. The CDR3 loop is CASRKGDADSYEQYF. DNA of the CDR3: TGTGCCAGCAGGAAGGGGGACGCCGACTCCTACGAGCAGTACTTC.

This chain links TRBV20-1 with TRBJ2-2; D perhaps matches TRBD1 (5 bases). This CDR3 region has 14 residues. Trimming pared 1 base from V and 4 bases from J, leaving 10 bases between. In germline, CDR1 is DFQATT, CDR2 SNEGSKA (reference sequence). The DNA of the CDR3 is TGCAGTGCTAGAGCCCAGGGTGGCACCGGGGAGCTGTTTTTT. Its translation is CSARAQGGTGELFF.

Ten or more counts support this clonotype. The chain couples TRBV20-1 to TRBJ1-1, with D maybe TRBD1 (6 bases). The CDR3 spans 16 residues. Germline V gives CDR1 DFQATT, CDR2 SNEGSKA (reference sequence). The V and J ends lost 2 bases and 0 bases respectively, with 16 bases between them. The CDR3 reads CSARQPSGHLNTEAFF. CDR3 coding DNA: TGCAGTGCTAGACAACCTTCGGGACATCTGAACACTGAAGCTTTCTTT.

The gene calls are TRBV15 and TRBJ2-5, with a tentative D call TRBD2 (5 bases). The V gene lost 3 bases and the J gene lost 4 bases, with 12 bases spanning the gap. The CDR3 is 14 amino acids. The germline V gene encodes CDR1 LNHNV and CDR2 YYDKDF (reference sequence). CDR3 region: CATSSPRERETQYF. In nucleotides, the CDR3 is TGTGCCACCAGCAGCCCTAGGGAGAGAGAGACCCAGTACTTC.

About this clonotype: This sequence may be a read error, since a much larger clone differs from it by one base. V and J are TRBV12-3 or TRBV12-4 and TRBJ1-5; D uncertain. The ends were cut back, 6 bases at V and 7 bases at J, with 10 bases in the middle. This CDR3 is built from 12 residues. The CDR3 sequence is CASSRDAQPQHF. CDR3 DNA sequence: TGTGCCAGCAGCCGAGATGCGCAGCCCCAGCATTTT.

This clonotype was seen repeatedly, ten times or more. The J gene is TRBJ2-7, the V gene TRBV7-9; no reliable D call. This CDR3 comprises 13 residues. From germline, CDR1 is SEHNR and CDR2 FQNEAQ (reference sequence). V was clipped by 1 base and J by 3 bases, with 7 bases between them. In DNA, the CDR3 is TGTGCCAGCAGCTTAGATGCCGTCTACGAGCAGTACTTC. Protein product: CASSLDAVYEQYF.

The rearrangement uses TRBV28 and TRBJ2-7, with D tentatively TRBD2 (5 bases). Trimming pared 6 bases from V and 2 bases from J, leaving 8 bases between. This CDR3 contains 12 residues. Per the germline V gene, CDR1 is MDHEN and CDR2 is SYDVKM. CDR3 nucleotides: TGTGCCAGCAGGACTACAGCCTACGAGCAGTACTTC. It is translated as CASRTTAYEQYF.

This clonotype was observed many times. The CDR3 protein is CASSLDAGVELFF. In DNA, the CDR3 is TGTGCCAGCAGCTTAGATGCAGGTGTGGAGCTGTTTTTT. The chain combines TRBV11-3 with TRBJ2-2, with unresolved D. Deletions cut 0 bases from V and 10 bases from J, with 9 bases between. The CDR3 extends over 13 amino acids. Germline CDR1 reads SGHNT; CDR2 reads YENEEA.

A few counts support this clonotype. The CDR3 region is CASSRNFKTGYSNQPQHF. In nucleotides, the CDR3 is TGTGCCAGCAGCCGAAATTTTAAGACAGGATATAGCAATCAGCCCCAGCATTTT. The V call is TRBV5-8, the J call TRBJ1-5, with D perhaps TRBD1 (6 bases). Germline CDR1 reads SGHTS; CDR2 reads YDEGEE. The CDR3 consists of 18 residues. V shed 4 bases and J shed 0 bases, with 20 bases lying between them.

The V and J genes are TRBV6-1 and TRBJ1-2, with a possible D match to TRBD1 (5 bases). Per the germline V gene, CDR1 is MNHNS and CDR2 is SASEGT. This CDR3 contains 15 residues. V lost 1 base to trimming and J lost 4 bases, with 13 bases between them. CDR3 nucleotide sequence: TGTGCCAGCAGTGAAGGGGGAGGAGGGGTCTATGGCTACACCTTC. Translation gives CASSEGGGGVYGYTF.

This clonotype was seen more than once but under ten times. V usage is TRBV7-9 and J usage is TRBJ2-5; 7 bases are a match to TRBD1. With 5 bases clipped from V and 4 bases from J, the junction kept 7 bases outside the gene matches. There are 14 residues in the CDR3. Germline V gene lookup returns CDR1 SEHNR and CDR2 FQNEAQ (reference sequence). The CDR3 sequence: CASSTGQELETQYF. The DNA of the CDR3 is TGTGCCAGCAGCACCGGACAGGAGCTAGAGACCCAGTACTTC.

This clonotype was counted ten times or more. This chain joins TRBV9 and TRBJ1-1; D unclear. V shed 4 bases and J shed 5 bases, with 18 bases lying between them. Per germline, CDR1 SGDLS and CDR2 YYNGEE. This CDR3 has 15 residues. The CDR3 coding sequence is TGTGCCAGCAGCCCCCGTTCCGATCTGAGGACTGAAGCTTTCTTT. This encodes CASSPRSDLRTEAFF.

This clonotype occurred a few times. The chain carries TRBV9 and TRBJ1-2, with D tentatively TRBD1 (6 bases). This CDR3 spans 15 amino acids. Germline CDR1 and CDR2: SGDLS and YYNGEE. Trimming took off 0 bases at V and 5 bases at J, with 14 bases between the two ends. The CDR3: CASSVGARGTYGYTF. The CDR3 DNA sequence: TGTGCCAGCAGCGTAGGGGCGAGGGGGACTTATGGCTACACCTTC.

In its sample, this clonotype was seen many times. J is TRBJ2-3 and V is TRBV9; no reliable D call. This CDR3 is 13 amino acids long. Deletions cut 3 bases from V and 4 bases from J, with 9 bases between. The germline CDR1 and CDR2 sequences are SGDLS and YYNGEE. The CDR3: CASSAPTADTQYF. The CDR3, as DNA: TGTGCCAGCAGCGCCCCAACCGCAGATACGCAGTATTTT.

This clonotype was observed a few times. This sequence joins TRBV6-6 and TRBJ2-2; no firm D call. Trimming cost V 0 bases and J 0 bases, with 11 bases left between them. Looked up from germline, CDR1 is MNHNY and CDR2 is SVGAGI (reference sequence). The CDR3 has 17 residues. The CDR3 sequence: CASSYSSAEPNTGELFF. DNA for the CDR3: TGTGCCAGCAGTTACTCCAGCGCCGAGCCGAACACCGGGGAGCTGTTTTTT.

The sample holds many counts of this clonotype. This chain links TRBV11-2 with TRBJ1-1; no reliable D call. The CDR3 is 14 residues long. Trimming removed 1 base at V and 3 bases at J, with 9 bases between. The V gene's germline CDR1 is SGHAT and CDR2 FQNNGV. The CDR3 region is CASSLGPPYTEAFF. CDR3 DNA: TGTGCCAGCAGCTTAGGCCCTCCATACACTGAAGCTTTCTTT. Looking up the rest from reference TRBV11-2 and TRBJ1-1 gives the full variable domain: EAGVAQSPRYKIIEKRQSVAFWCNPISGHATLYWYQQILGQGPKLLIQFQNNGVVDDSQLPKDRFSAERLKGVDSTLKIQPAKLEDSAVYLCASSLGPPYTEAFFGQGTRLTVV.

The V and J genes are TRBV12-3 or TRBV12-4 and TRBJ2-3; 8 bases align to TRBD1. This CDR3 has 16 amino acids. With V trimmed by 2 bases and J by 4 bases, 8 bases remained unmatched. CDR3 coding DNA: TGTGCCAGCAGTTTACAGGGGGCCTGGGTGGCAGATACGCAGTATTTT. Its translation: CASSLQGAWVADTQYF.

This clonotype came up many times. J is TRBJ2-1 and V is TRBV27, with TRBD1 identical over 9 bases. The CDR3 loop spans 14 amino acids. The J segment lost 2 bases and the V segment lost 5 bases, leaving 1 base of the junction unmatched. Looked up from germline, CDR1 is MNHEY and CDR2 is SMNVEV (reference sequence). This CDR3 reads CASSTGGPYNEQFF. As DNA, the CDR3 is TGTGCCAGCAGTACAGGGGGCCCCTACAATGAGCAGTTCTTC.

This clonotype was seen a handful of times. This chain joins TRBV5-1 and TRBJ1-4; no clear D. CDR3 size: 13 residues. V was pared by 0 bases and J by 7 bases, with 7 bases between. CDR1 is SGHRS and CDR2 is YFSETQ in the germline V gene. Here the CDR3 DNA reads TGCGCCAGCAGCTTGGACAGTTCTGAAAAACTGTTTTTT. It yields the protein CASSLDSSEKLFF.

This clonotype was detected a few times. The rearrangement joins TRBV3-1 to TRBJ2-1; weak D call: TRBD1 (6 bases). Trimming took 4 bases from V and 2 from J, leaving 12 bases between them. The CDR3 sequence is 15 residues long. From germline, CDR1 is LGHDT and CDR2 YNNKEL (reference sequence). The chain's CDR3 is CASSRDTLPYNEQFF. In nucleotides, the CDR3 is TGTGCCAGCAGCCGGGACACCCTCCCCTACAATGAGCAGTTCTTC.

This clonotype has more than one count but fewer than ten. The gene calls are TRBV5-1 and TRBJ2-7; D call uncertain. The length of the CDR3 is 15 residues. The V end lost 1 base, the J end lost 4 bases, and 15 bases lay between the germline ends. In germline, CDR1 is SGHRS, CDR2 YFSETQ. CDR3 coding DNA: TGCGCCAGCAGCTTGCAAACAGCCGTCGGTTACGAGCAGTACTTC. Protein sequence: CASSLQTAVGYEQYF. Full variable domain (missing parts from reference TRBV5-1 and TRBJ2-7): KAGVTQTPRYLIKTRGQQVTLSCSPISGHRSVSWYQQTPGQGLQFLFEYFSETQRNKGNFPGRFSGRQFSNSRSEMNVSTLELGDSALYLCASSLQTAVGYEQYFGPGTRLTVT.